This T cell receptor beta chain was captured in a study of T cells in Graves' hyperthyroidism and ophthalmopathy. Whole-study results and caveats: Ophthalmopathy prediction by the model preceded onset by a median approximately 6.9 months.

Amplification yielded TCR beta CDR3 regions, with RNA transcripts as the source. The HTBI primer set drove a first-round RT-PCR of the TCR CDR3. TCRdb ran MiXCR on the multiplex PCR reads and lists one entry per CDR3 protein. The sample shows roughly 510,000 distinct CDR3 sequences, approximately 49% of them seen only once. Uncontrolled infection, other autoimmune disease, pregnancy or lactation led to exclusion. The diagnoses drew upon clinical symptoms, serum thyroxine and TRAb, thyroid ultrasound and orbital computed tomography. The CDR3 consists of 12 residues. Germline values: CDR1 SQVTM, CDR2 ANQGSEA. Trimming removed 2 bases at V and 4 bases at J, with 8 bases between. A remark on this clonotype: The antigen remains unidentified.

The sequence came from an adult woman with Graves' disease, either hyperthyroidism or ophthalmopathy (not recorded which). This sequence joins TRBV29-1 and TRBJ1-1; no clear D gene. Sequencing input: peripheral blood or thyroid tissue (not recorded which). CDR3 bases: TGCAGCGTTGAAAAAGGCGGCACTGAAGCTTTCTTT. It is translated as CSVEKGGTEAFF.